Sequencing of this T cell receptor (beta chain) was carried out in a study of T-cell reconstitution after alpha-beta-depleted transplantation in children. Study conclusions and caveats: There were some patients whose high TCRbeta diversity at day 60 came from surviving recipient T cells and thymic progenitors. T-cell numbers and diversity, one year after transplant, stemmed largely from T cells that were newly produced. Reportedly, roughly two months post-transplant, alpha-beta T cells arose from several hundred expanded graft clones.

The TCRbeta library was prepared with unique molecular identifiers. TCRdb itself ran the PCR reads through MiXCR, one entry per CDR3 protein. The sample consists of about 210,000 distinct CDR3 sequences, roughly a sixth of them appearing once. V lost 3 bases and J 3 bases, leaving 15 bases between the germline ends. The CDR3 is 16 amino acids. Germline V CDR1 and CDR2: WSHSY, SAAADI. To note about this clonotype: What it binds is not known.

The chain uses TRBV10-2 and TRBJ2-4, with D possibly being TRBD2 (6 bases). This sample comprised PBMCs, mostly from graft donor cells, obtained 360 days after TCRalphabeta/CD19-depleted stem cell transplant. The clonotype comes from a male patient aged 2-15 years who had a stem cell transplant for acute lymphoblastic leukemia, so the T cells may come from the graft donor. CDR3 loop: CASSDAEGRLKNIQYF. DNA for the CDR3: TGCGCCAGCAGTGACGCGGAGGGGCGGCTCAAAAACATTCAGTACTTC.